The 6 T cell receptor beta chains below all came from one sample that was sequenced in a study of CD8+CD57+ T cells in acquired aplastic anemia. TCR beta VDJ and CDR3 profiling used genomic DNA as template. MiXCR, run by TCRdb on the reads, gives a single entry per CDR3 protein. This table has hundreds of thousands of distinct CDR3 sequences, around 68% appearing once. Input material: sorted CD4+, CD8+, or CD8+CD57+ T cells (not recorded which) from PBMCs. Receptors originate from a human donor in good health, serving as a control.

Concerning this clonotype: An end of the junction differs from the germline gene, which may be a read error. The chain is built from TRBV10-1 and TRBJ2-1; 7 bases agree with TRBD2. The length of the CDR3 is 14 residues. Per germline, CDR1 WNHNN and CDR2 SYGVQD (reference sequence). The CDR3 spells CARGGGPVFDAQYF. CDR3 nucleotide sequence: TGCGCCAGGGGGGGGGGACCTGTGTTCGATGCGCAGTATTTC.

This clonotype was counted once. The CDR3 protein is CSARRGDNSHTDTQYF. Here the CDR3 DNA reads TGCAGTGCTAGACGGGGGGATAATTCACACACAGATACGCAGTATTTT. The chain uses TRBV20-1 and TRBJ2-3; 7 nucleotides match TRBD2. Germline V gives CDR1 DFQATT, CDR2 SNEGSKA (reference sequence). This CDR3 contains 16 residues. The junction had 10 bases not matched to a gene; V was cut back by 2 bases and J by 2 bases.

Many counts were recorded for this clonotype. The chain employs TRBV27 and TRBJ1-6; D call uncertain. Per the germline V gene, CDR1 is MNHEY and CDR2 is SMNVEV (reference sequence). Trimming left V 5 bases short and J 8 bases short, with 10 bases between. The CDR3 runs to 13 residues. CDR3: CASSGGLHSPLHF. CDR3 DNA sequence: TGTGCCAGCAGTGGCGGCCTTCATTCACCCCTCCACTTT.

The sample holds many counts of this clonotype. The rearrangement uses TRBV30 and TRBJ1-6; TRBD1 might be the D (6 bases). This CDR3 has 14 residues. Germline V CDR1 and CDR2: GTSNPN, SVGIG (reference sequence). V lost 4 bases and J 7 bases, leaving 14 bases between the germline ends. CDR3 amino acids: CAWTRGLENSPLHF. CDR3 DNA sequence: TGTGCCTGGACCAGGGGACTGGAAAATTCACCCCTCCACTTT.

The chain joins TRBV12-3 or TRBV12-4 to TRBJ2-3, with 9 positions matching TRBD2. Trimming cost V 6 bases and J 8 bases; bases outside gene matches: 6. The CDR3 spans 13 residues. The CDR3, as DNA: TGTGCCAGCAGCCCGGCTAGCGGGGTTACGCAGTATTTT. Its protein is CASSPASGVTQYF.

The genes are TRBV24-1 and TRBJ2-3; the D is unclear. Per germline, CDR1 KGHDR and CDR2 SFDVKD. Trimming stripped 4 bases from V and 2 bases from J, with 6 bases between. The CDR3 has 13 amino acids. This CDR3 is CATSDSVTDTQYF. In DNA form, the CDR3 reads TGTGCCACCAGTGACAGTGTCACAGATACGCAGTATTTT.